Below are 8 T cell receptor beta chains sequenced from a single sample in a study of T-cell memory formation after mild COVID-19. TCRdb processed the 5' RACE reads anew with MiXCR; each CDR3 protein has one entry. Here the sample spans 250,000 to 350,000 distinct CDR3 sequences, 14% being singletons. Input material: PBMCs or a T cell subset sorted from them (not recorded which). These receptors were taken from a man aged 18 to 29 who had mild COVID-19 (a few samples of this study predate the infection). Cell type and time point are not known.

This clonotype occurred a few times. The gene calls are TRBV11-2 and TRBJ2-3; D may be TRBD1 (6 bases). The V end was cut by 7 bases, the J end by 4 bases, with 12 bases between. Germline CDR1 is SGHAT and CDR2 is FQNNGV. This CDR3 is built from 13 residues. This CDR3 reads CASKLGGADTQYF. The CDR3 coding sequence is TGTGCCAGCAAACTAGGGGGTGCAGATACGCAGTATTTT. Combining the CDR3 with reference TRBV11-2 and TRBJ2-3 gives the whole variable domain EAGVAQSPRYKIIEKRQSVAFWCNPISGHATLYWYQQILGQGPKLLIQFQNNGVVDDSQLPKDRFSAERLKGVDSTLKIQPAKLEDSAVYLCASKLGGADTQYFGPGTRLTVL.

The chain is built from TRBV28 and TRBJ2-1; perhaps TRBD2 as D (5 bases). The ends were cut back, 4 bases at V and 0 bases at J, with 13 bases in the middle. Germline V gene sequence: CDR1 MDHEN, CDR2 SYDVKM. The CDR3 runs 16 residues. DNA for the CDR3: TGTGCCAGCAGTTCCGCCTATGGGAGCTCCTACAATGAGCAGTTCTTC. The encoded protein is CASSSAYGSSYNEQFF.

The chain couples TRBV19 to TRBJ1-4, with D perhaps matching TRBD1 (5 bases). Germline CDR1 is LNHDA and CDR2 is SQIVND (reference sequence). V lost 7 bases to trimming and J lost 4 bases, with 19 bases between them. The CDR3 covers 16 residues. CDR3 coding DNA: TGTGCCAGTAAGTTGGTCGGGACGGTCGATAATGAAAAACTGTTTTTT. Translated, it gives CASKLVGTVDNEKLFF.

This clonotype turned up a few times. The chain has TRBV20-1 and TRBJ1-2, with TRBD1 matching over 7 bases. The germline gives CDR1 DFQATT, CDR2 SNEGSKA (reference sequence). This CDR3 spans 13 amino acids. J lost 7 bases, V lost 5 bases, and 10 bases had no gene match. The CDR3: CSAPGTAPSGYTF. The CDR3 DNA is TGCAGTGCTCCCGGGACAGCTCCGTCTGGCTACACCTTC.

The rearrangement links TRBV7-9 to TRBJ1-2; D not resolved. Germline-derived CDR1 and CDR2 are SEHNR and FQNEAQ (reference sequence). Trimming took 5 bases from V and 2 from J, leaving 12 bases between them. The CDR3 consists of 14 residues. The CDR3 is CASSPPSTNYGYTF. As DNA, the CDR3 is TGTGCCAGCAGCCCCCCGTCCACCAACTATGGCTACACCTTC.

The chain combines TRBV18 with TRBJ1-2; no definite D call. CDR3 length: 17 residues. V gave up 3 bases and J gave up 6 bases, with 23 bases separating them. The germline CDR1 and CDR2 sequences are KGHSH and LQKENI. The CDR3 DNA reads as TGTGCCAGCTCACCCTTTCCGGGCCAACGCCCCACTAATGGCTACACCTTC. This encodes CASSPFPGQRPTNGYTF.

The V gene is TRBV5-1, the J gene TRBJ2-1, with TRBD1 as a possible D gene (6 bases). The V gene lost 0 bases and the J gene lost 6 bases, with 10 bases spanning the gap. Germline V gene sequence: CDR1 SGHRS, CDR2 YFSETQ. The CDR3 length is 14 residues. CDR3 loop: CASSLVRGTNEQFF. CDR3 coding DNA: TGCGCCAGCAGCTTGGTCAGGGGAACCAATGAGCAGTTCTTC.

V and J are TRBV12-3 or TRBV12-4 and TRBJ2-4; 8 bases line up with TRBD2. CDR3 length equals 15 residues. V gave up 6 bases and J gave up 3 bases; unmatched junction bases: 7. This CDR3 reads CASRLGGGRKNIQYF. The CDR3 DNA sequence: TGTGCCAGCAGGTTGGGCGGGGGGCGCAAAAACATTCAGTACTTC.